Following are 24 T cell receptor beta chains from one sample sequenced in a study of CD8 T cells in ankylosing spondylitis. General study results and limits: A TCR beta motif made of several highly homologous variants seemed typical of ankylosing spondylitis blood.

These receptors' targets are unknown. TCRdb redid the calling of the 5' RACE reads with MiXCR, one entry per CDR3 protein. The repertoire has about 500,000 distinct CDR3 sequences, more than 9.5% of them found once; the top ten carry over 6.5%. Sequencing input: blood, either unsorted or a sorted T cell fraction (not recorded which). The receptors originated from a male donor with ankylosing spondylitis.

In its sample, this clonotype was seen a few times. J is TRBJ1-5 and V is TRBV12-3 or TRBV12-4, with 9 bases identical to TRBD1. Trimming cost V 7 bases and J 4 bases; bases outside gene matches: 11. CDR3 length equals 16 residues. CDR3 nucleotide sequence: TGTGCCAGCACCACGGGGGGGACAGGGCCAAATCAGCCCCAGCATTTT. Its translation: CASTTGGTGPNQPQHF.

The chain has TRBV7-7 and TRBJ2-1, with no clear D. The CDR3 totals 16 residues. In germline, CDR1 is SSHAT, CDR2 FNYEAQ (reference sequence). The V gene lost 5 bases and the J gene lost 0 bases, with 14 bases spanning the gap. The CDR3 reads CASSDWGYSSYNEQFF. The CDR3 DNA reads as TGTGCCAGCAGCGATTGGGGTTATAGCTCCTACAATGAGCAGTTCTTC.

This clonotype is a singleton in its sample. This sequence joins TRBV27 and TRBJ2-7; 9 bases line up with TRBD2. After removal of 5 bases from V and 2 bases from J, the junction contained 4 bases not matched to a gene. CDR1 is MNHEY and CDR2 is SMNVEV in the germline V gene (reference sequence). The length of the CDR3 is 14 residues. The CDR3 region has the DNA TGTGCCAGCAGTCCTAGCGGGGCCACCTACGAGCAGTACGTC. This translates into CASSPSGATYEQYV.

This clonotype occurred a few times. This sequence joins TRBV27 and TRBJ1-1; D is unresolved. Trimming left V 3 bases short and J 0 bases short, with 11 bases between. CDR1 is MNHEY, CDR2 SMNVEV, per germline (reference sequence). The CDR3 contains 15 residues. The CDR3 region is CASSFSMRMNTEAFF. DNA of the CDR3: TGTGCCAGCAGTTTTTCCATGCGTATGAACACTGAAGCTTTCTTT.

This clonotype appeared a few times. The rearrangement links TRBV20-1 to TRBJ1-5; 8 positions agree with TRBD1. Germline V gene lookup returns CDR1 DFQATT and CDR2 SNEGSKA (reference sequence). Trimming removed 0 bases from V and 3 bases from J; junction bases left unmatched: 4. CDR3 length: 15 residues. CDR3 in DNA: TGCAGTGCTAGAGACCAGGACAGGGACAATCAGCCCCAGCATTTT. As protein: CSARDQDRDNQPQHF.

This clonotype came up a few times. The J gene is TRBJ2-1, the V gene TRBV24-1; D is tentatively TRBD1 or TRBD2 (5 bases each). Trimming took off 11 bases at V and 2 bases at J, with 12 bases between the two ends. The CDR3 loop spans 13 amino acids. Germline V gene sequence: CDR1 KGHDR, CDR2 SFDVKD. The CDR3 DNA reads TGTGCCATCAGAGGGGACGCCTACAATGAGCAGTTCTTC. Translating it yields CAIRGDAYNEQFF.

This clonotype has ten or more counts. The J gene is TRBJ2-5, the V gene TRBV15, with 8 bases matching TRBD1. CDR1 LNHNV and CDR2 YYDKDF come from the germline V gene (reference sequence). The CDR3 covers 15 residues. Germline trimming cut 10 bases from V and 2 bases from J; bases unmatched to any gene: 12. CDR3 sequence reads: CASTIRTGSQETQYF. CDR3 DNA: TGTGCCAGTACAATTCGGACAGGGAGTCAAGAGACCCAGTACTTC. Variable domain in full (rest from reference TRBV15 and TRBJ2-5): DAMVIQNPRYQVTQFGKPVTLSCSQTLNHNVMYWYQQKSSQAPKLLFHYYDKDFNNEADTPDNFQSRRPNTSFCFLDIRSPGLGDTAMYLCASTIRTGSQETQYFGPGTRLLVL.

This clonotype was found a few times. The V and J genes are TRBV20-1 and TRBJ2-1, with 7 bases aligning to TRBD2. There are 15 residues in the CDR3. CDR1 and CDR2 (germline): DFQATT, SNEGSKA (reference sequence). The trim removed 3 bases at V and 4 bases at J, leaving 9 bases unmatched. This CDR3 reads CSASGGGPGYNEQFF. Here the CDR3 DNA reads TGCAGTGCTAGTGGGGGAGGGCCGGGGTACAATGAGCAGTTCTTC.

The rearrangement uses TRBV11-3 and TRBJ2-7; 9 bases agree with TRBD1. The CDR3 runs to 16 residues. Germline-derived CDR1 and CDR2 are SGHNT and YENEEA. With 4 bases clipped from V and 2 bases from J, the junction kept 9 bases outside the gene matches. The CDR3 sequence: CASSSPSGTGTYEQYV. For the CDR3, the DNA is TGTGCCAGCAGCTCACCATCCGGGACAGGGACCTACGAGCAGTACGTC.

This clonotype was detected only a few times. CDR3 sequence: CASSPLTSGFGEQFF. The DNA for the CDR3 is TGTGCCAGCAGCCCCTTGACTAGCGGGTTCGGCGAGCAGTTCTTC. This chain connects TRBV11-3 to TRBJ2-1, with 10 bases fitting TRBD2. Germline V gene lookup returns CDR1 SGHNT and CDR2 YENEEA. The CDR3 contains 15 residues. V gave up 5 bases and J gave up 10 bases; unmatched junction bases: 11.

This clonotype occurred many times. J is TRBJ1-2 and V is TRBV12-3 or TRBV12-4; D uncertain. The CDR3 runs 11 residues. V gave up 3 bases and J gave up 4 bases, with 3 bases separating them. The CDR3 loop reads CASSLLYGYTF. In nucleotides, the CDR3 is TGTGCCAGCAGTTTGCTCTATGGCTACACCTTC.

CDR3 region: CASSPPQGNYGYTF. The CDR3 DNA reads as TGTGCCAGCAGTCCCCCCCAGGGGAACTATGGCTACACCTTC. The V call is TRBV28, the J call TRBJ1-2, with D possibly being TRBD1 (6 bases). V lost 5 bases, J lost 2 bases, and 12 bases lay in between. This CDR3 spans 14 amino acids. The germline V gene encodes CDR1 MDHEN and CDR2 SYDVKM.

This clonotype was counted ten times or more. V and J are TRBV24-1 and TRBJ2-6; D may match TRBD1 or TRBD2 (5 bases each). Germline CDR1 reads KGHDR; CDR2 reads SFDVKD. With 1 base removed from V and 3 bases from J, the gap between germline ends came to 15 bases. The CDR3 has 18 amino acids. CDR3 coding DNA: TGTGCCACCAGTGATTTACCCGGGGCCAAGGGTGGGGCCAACGTCCTGACTTTC. Protein product: CATSDLPGAKGGANVLTF.

This clonotype was detected only a few times. The CDR3 loop is CASSQDQRTSLGGELFF. The DNA of the CDR3 is TGCGCCAGCAGCCAAGATCAGCGGACTAGCTTGGGCGGGGAGCTGTTTTTT. V usage is TRBV4-1 and J usage is TRBJ2-2, with TRBD2 matching over 8 bases. This CDR3 region has 17 residues. The V gene's germline CDR1 is MGHRA and CDR2 YSYEKL. The junction had 10 bases not matched to a gene; V was cut back by 0 bases and J by 7 bases.

V is TRBV20-1 and J is TRBJ2-4; 11 nucleotides align to TRBD2. Germline V gene data show CDR1 as DFQATT and CDR2 as SNEGSKA (reference sequence). The CDR3 length is 18 residues. With 7 bases clipped from V and 7 bases from J, the junction kept 21 bases outside the gene matches. The CDR3 DNA reads as TGCAGTGTACTAGCGGGAGTACTCGGGGACGAAGCCGGGAACATTCAGTACTTC. It translates to CSVLAGVLGDEAGNIQYF.

This rearrangement joins TRBV15 to TRBJ2-7; D unclear. Germline values: CDR1 LNHNV, CDR2 YYDKDF (reference sequence). The CDR3 covers 15 residues. Trimming left V 1 base short and J 0 bases short, with 10 bases between. CDR3: CATSRGTVSSYEQYV. CDR3 DNA sequence: TGTGCCACCAGCAGAGGAACAGTCAGCTCCTACGAGCAGTACGTC.

This clonotype was counted a few times. J is TRBJ2-7 and V is TRBV6-5; D ambiguous. CDR1 and CDR2 (germline): MNHEY, SVGAGI. The CDR3 is made up of 14 amino acids. V lost 0 bases to trimming and J lost 7 bases, with 13 bases between them. The CDR3 nucleotides are TGTGCCAGCAGTTACTCGTTTCGGGTCGAGGAGCAGTACTTC. Its protein is CASSYSFRVEEQYF.

The chain combines TRBV4-1 with TRBJ2-5; tentative D call: TRBD2 (7 bases). Germline CDR1 reads MGHRA; CDR2 reads YSYEKL. The germline V and J ends were trimmed by 0 bases and 2 bases, with 10 bases remaining between them. This CDR3 has 15 amino acids. This chain's CDR3 is CASSQDGRGQETQYF. The CDR3 nucleotides are TGCGCCAGCAGCCAAGATGGGAGGGGGCAAGAGACCCAGTACTTC.

The CDR3 region is CASSEQGYGQFF. The CDR3, as DNA: TGTGCCAGCAGCGAACAGGGTTATGGGCAGTTCTTC. The chain employs TRBV7-9 and TRBJ2-1; a possible D gene is TRBD1 (6 bases). The CDR3 has 12 residues. Deletions cut 5 bases from V and 12 bases from J, with 14 bases between. Germline assignment: CDR1 SEHNR and CDR2 FQNEAQ (reference sequence).

This clonotype came up a few times. The chain has TRBV2 and TRBJ1-5, with TRBD1 as a possible D gene (6 bases). Trimming took off 6 bases at V and 2 bases at J, with 11 bases between the two ends. The CDR3 sequence is 14 residues long. Germline loops: CDR1 SNHLY, CDR2 FYNNEI. The CDR3 DNA is TGTGCCAGCAGCACTAGACAGGGCAATCAGCCCCAGCATTTT. It translates to CASSTRQGNQPQHF.

The rearrangement links TRBV11-2 to TRBJ2-1; 11 bases line up with TRBD2. In germline, CDR1 is SGHAT, CDR2 FQNNGV. Trimming cost V 0 bases and J 3 bases; bases outside gene matches: 4. CDR3 length equals 17 residues. The CDR3 sequence is CASSLDPTSGIYNEQFF. The CDR3 DNA reads as TGTGCCAGCAGCTTAGATCCGACTAGCGGGATCTACAATGAGCAGTTCTTC.

The chain carries TRBV20-1 and TRBJ2-3, with 10 bases aligning to TRBD2. The germline CDR1 and CDR2 sequences are DFQATT and SNEGSKA (reference sequence). The V segment lost 1 base and the J segment 5 bases; nucleotides outside the gene matches: 6. The CDR3 contains 15 residues. The DNA of the CDR3 is TGCAGTGCTAGAGCACTAGCGGGAAATATAGATACGCAGTATTTT. As protein: CSARALAGNIDTQYF.

The rearrangement uses TRBV28 and TRBJ2-4; unclear D gene. CDR1 is MDHEN and CDR2 is SYDVKM in the germline V gene. This CDR3 region has 13 residues. Trimming pared 6 bases from V and 8 bases from J, leaving 14 bases between. CDR3 residues: CASSSPGSDIQYF. The CDR3 DNA is TGTGCCAGCAGCTCACCCGGCAGTGACATTCAGTACTTC.

The chain carries TRBV14 and TRBJ2-3; tentative D call: TRBD2 (5 bases). This CDR3 comprises 14 residues. In germline, CDR1 is SGHDN, CDR2 FVKESK. Trimming took 0 bases from V and 7 from J, leaving 11 bases between them. This CDR3 reads CASSQESRGYTQYF. CDR3 sequence (DNA): TGTGCCAGCAGCCAAGAAAGCCGGGGATATACGCAGTATTTT.